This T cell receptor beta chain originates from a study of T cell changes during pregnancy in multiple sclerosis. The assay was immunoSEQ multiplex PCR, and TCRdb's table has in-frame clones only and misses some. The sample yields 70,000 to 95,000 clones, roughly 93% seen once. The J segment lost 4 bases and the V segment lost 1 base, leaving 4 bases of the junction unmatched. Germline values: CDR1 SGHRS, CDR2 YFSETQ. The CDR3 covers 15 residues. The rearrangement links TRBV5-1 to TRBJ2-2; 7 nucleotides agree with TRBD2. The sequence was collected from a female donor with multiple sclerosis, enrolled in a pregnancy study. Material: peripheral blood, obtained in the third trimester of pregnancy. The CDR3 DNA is TGCGCCAGCAGCTTGTCCCCGGGGGGCACCGGGGAGCTGTTTTTT. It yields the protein CASSLSPGGTGELFF.